Listed here are 15 T cell receptor beta chains from one sample, sequenced in a study of T cells after yellow fever vaccination. TCRdb re-called the 5' RACE reads with MiXCR, one entry per CDR3 protein. This sample has 550,000 or so distinct CDR3 sequences; over 15% occur once, and the top ten carry over 11%. The sequencing here drew on PBMCs, taken 15 days after the yellow fever booster vaccination. The receptor source for this set is a man aged 25-40 years who received the YFV17D yellow fever vaccine.

This clonotype has only a few counts. The CDR3 is CSAPFRATPRETQYF. The CDR3 DNA reads TGCAGTGCCCCATTTAGGGCTACACCCAGAGAGACCCAGTACTTC. The V and J genes are TRBV20-1 and TRBJ2-5, with D hard to call. Trimming removed 6 bases at V and 4 bases at J, with 21 bases between. Germline V lookup: CDR1 DFQATT, CDR2 SNEGSKA (reference sequence). The CDR3 contains 15 residues.

This clonotype has only a few counts. The CDR3 bases are TGTGCCAGTAGTATAGGACAGTCCACAGATACGCAGTATTTT. Translating gives CASSIGQSTDTQYF. The rearrangement links TRBV19 to TRBJ2-3, with a possible D match to TRBD1 (5 bases). The CDR3 contains 14 residues. Germline V gene data show CDR1 as LNHDA and CDR2 as SQIVND (reference sequence). V lost 1 base and J lost 2, with 7 bases in between.

This chain connects TRBV10-2 to TRBJ2-5; 11 positions agree with TRBD2. This CDR3 has 18 amino acids. Germline loops: CDR1 WSHSY, CDR2 SAAADI. V was pared by 8 bases and J by 4 bases, with 18 bases of the junction left unmatched. For the CDR3, the DNA is TGCGCCAGCTCCCAGGCGGCTAGCGGGAGGCCCGGTAGAGAGACCCAGTACTTC. Residues: CASSQAASGRPGRETQYF.

This clonotype has just a few counts. This chain connects TRBV11-2 to TRBJ2-1, with TRBD2 matching 13 bases. The CDR3 consists of 16 residues. Germline V lookup: CDR1 SGHAT, CDR2 FQNNGV. Unmatched junction bases numbered 14, after V lost 8 bases and J lost 10 bases. The CDR3 coding sequence is TGTGCCAGCTTTTTCGGGACTAGCGGGAATGGCGTGGAGCAGTTCTTC. Translation: CASFFGTSGNGVEQFF. The variable domain in full, completed from reference TRBV11-2 and TRBJ2-1, reads EAGVAQSPRYKIIEKRQSVAFWCNPISGHATLYWYQQILGQGPKLLIQFQNNGVVDDSQLPKDRFSAERLKGVDSTLKIQPAKLEDSAVYLCASFFGTSGNGVEQFFGPGTRLTVL.

The chain recombines TRBV24-1 with TRBJ2-2; no clear D gene. V lost 1 base and J lost 2, with 4 bases in between. This CDR3 is built from 14 residues. Germline V gene data show CDR1 as KGHDR and CDR2 as SFDVKD. The CDR3 loop reads CATSDFQNTGELFF. As DNA, the CDR3 is TGTGCCACCAGTGATTTTCAAAACACCGGGGAGCTGTTTTTT.

This clonotype was counted a few times. CDR3 in DNA: TGTGCCAGCAGCTTACGGACCGTCCCCTCCTACGAGCAGTACTTC. It specifies CASSLRTVPSYEQYF. The chain carries TRBV11-2 and TRBJ2-7; no clear D gene. This CDR3 contains 15 residues. The ends were cut back, 2 bases at V and 0 bases at J, with 11 bases in the middle. Germline CDR1 SGHAT, CDR2 FQNNGV.

This clonotype has a handful of counts. The J gene is TRBJ2-7, the V gene TRBV20-1; D possibly corresponds to TRBD1 (5 bases). The CDR3 covers 12 residues. Per the germline V gene, CDR1 is DFQATT and CDR2 is SNEGSKA (reference sequence). Trimming removed 6 bases from V and 3 bases from J, with 12 bases in between. The CDR3 here is CSAEKQVYEQYF. The CDR3 nucleotides read TGCAGTGCCGAAAAACAGGTCTACGAGCAGTACTTC.

The rearrangement uses TRBV5-5 and TRBJ2-7, with D perhaps given as TRBD1 or TRBD2 (5 bases each). CDR3 length: 15 amino acids. V gave up 4 bases and J gave up 3 bases, with 17 bases separating them. Germline V gene data show CDR1 as SGHKS and CDR2 as YYEKEE (reference sequence). CDR3 loop: CASSEGPGLDYEQYF. For the CDR3, the DNA is TGTGCCAGCAGCGAGGGACCGGGATTGGACTACGAGCAGTACTTC.

A few counts support this clonotype. The chain joins TRBV6-6 to TRBJ2-5, with 9 positions matching TRBD2. Germline V lookup: CDR1 MNHNY, CDR2 SVGAGI (reference sequence). With 9 bases clipped from V and 4 bases from J, the junction kept 6 bases outside the gene matches. The CDR3 is 13 amino acids. Here the CDR3 DNA reads TGTGCCAGTAGCGGGAGAGTTCGAGAGACCCAGTACTTC. This gives the protein CASSGRVRETQYF.

Only a few counts were recorded for this clonotype. This chain links TRBV24-1 with TRBJ1-2; tentatively, D is TRBD1 (6 bases). V was trimmed by 2 bases and J by 7 bases, leaving 16 bases between them. The germline V gene encodes CDR1 KGHDR and CDR2 SFDVKD. The length of the CDR3 is 15 residues. The CDR3 is CATSDSSGVMGGYTF. CDR3 DNA sequence: TGTGCCACCAGTGATTCGTCAGGGGTGATGGGTGGCTACACCTTC.

The chain couples TRBV7-9 to TRBJ2-1; TRBD2 matches at 7 bases. V shed 5 bases, J shed 9 bases, and the junction held 4 bases outside the gene matches. Germline V gives CDR1 SEHNR, CDR2 FQNEAQ (reference sequence). The CDR3 length is 12 residues. In nucleotides, the CDR3 is TGTGCCAGCAGCAAAGCGGGACGTGAGCAGTTCTTC. Protein product: CASSKAGREQFF.

The rearrangement uses TRBV7-2 and TRBJ1-1; D call uncertain. V dropped 5 bases and J dropped 4 bases, with 17 bases sitting between them. This CDR3 region has 15 residues. Germline values: CDR1 SGHTA, CDR2 FQGNSA. The CDR3, as DNA: TGTGCCAGCAGCGTACAGACTTCCGGCGGCACTGAAGCTTTCTTT. This gives the protein CASSVQTSGGTEAFF.

J is TRBJ2-3 and V is TRBV24-1; D is perhaps TRBD1 (6 bases). Deletions cut 3 bases from V and 2 bases from J, with 11 bases between. The CDR3 consists of 15 residues. In germline, CDR1 is KGHDR, CDR2 SFDVKD. The CDR3 loop is CATSDGQGITDTQYF. CDR3 DNA: TGTGCCACCAGTGATGGCCAGGGGATCACAGATACGCAGTATTTT.

This clonotype turned up a few times. The rearrangement joins TRBV5-5 to TRBJ2-7, with D possibly TRBD1 on 7 matching bases. V was clipped by 2 bases and J by 6 bases, with 18 bases between them. This CDR3 comprises 15 residues. CDR1 is SGHKS and CDR2 is YYEKEE in the germline V gene (reference sequence). The CDR3 bases are TGTGCCAGCAGCTTACAGGCTCCAGGGGGGCGCGAGCAGTACTTC. Translating it yields CASSLQAPGGREQYF. Together with reference TRBV5-5 and TRBJ2-7, the CDR3 gives the full variable domain: DAGVTQSPTHLIKTRGQQVTLRCSPISGHKSVSWYQQVLGQGPQFIFQYYEKEERGRGNFPDRFSARQFPNYSSELNVNALLLGDSALYLCASSLQAPGGREQYFGPGTRLTVT.

This clonotype was observed a few times. The V call is TRBV2, the J call TRBJ1-5; no reliable D call. V dropped 4 bases and J dropped 0 bases, with 10 bases sitting between them. From germline, CDR1 is SNHLY and CDR2 FYNNEI. The CDR3 consists of 15 residues. The CDR3 region has the DNA TGTGCCAGCAGTGTTTCCCAGCATAGCAATCAGCCCCAGCATTTT. Residues: CASSVSQHSNQPQHF.